This entry lists 23 T cell receptor beta chains sequenced from one sample in a study of blood T cells in healthy people across ages. A second PCR, run for roughly 6 to 11 cycles, used a sample-barcoded 5' primer plus a J-beta primer mix. TCRdb reprocessed the 5' RACE reads via MiXCR and lists one record per CDR3 protein. The sample has 630,000 or so distinct CDR3 sequences, 32% seen once. The sequenced sample consisted of blood. The receptors derive from a woman aged 80 or older in good health.

This clonotype was counted between two and nine times. The genes are TRBV20-1 and TRBJ1-1, with 9 bases that match TRBD1. J gave up 10 bases and V 3 bases, and 6 bases lay outside the gene matches. CDR1 DFQATT and CDR2 SNEGSKA come from the germline V gene (reference sequence). The CDR3 is 12 residues long. The CDR3 is CSASPGQGTAFF. For the CDR3, the DNA is TGCAGTGCTAGCCCGGGACAGGGTACAGCTTTCTTT.

The genes are TRBV6-6 and TRBJ1-4; D might be TRBD1 (5 bases). The CDR3 is 14 amino acids. Trimming pared 2 bases from V and 3 bases from J, leaving 7 bases between. The germline CDR1 and CDR2 sequences are MNHNY and SVGAGI (reference sequence). This chain's CDR3 is CASSYRGSNEKLFF. DNA of the CDR3: TGTGCCAGCAGTTACAGGGGATCTAATGAAAAACTGTTTTTT.

CDR3 nucleotides: TGTGCCTGGAGGGACCGGAACAGGGGACTTAATCAGCCCCAGCATTTT. Amino acids: CAWRDRNRGLNQPQHF. The J gene is TRBJ1-5, the V gene TRBV30; 7 bases agree with TRBD1. The germline gives CDR1 GTSNPN, CDR2 SVGIG (reference sequence). This CDR3 region has 16 residues. With V trimmed by 3 bases and J by 4 bases, 12 bases remained unmatched. The entire variable domain, with the rest obtained from reference TRBV30 and TRBJ1-5, is as follows: SQTIHQWPATLVQPVGSPLSLECTVEGTSNPNLYWYRQAAGRGLQLLFYSVGIGQISSEVPQNLSASRPQDRQFILSSKKLLLSDSGFYLCAWRDRNRGLNQPQHFGDGTRLSIL.

The table lists this clonotype with many counts. The rearrangement links TRBV7-9 to TRBJ2-1; D is possibly TRBD1 (6 bases). V shed 2 bases and J shed 1 base, with 9 bases lying between them. This CDR3 has 15 residues. In germline, CDR1 is SEHNR, CDR2 FQNEAQ (reference sequence). Written as DNA, the CDR3 is TGTGCCAGCAGCTTATTGGGGGCTTCCTACAATGAGCAGTTCTTC. It codes for CASSLLGASYNEQFF.

The rearrangement joins TRBV7-2 to TRBJ2-7; possible D gene TRBD2, 6 bases. V gave up 1 base and J gave up 1 base, with 14 bases separating them. CDR1 and CDR2 (germline): SGHTA, FQGNSA. This CDR3 spans 16 amino acids. CDR3 nucleotide sequence: TGTGCCAGCAGCTTAGATTCGTTAGGGACTTCCTACGAGCAGTACTTC. It encodes CASSLDSLGTSYEQYF.

The genes are TRBV14 and TRBJ1-6, with D maybe TRBD1 (5 bases). The length of the CDR3 is 18 residues. Germline CDR1 is SGHDN and CDR2 is FVKESK. Trimming left V 3 bases short and J 0 bases short, with 15 bases between. The chain's CDR3 is CASSHRAGFSSYNSPLHF. CDR3 DNA sequence: TGTGCCAGCAGCCACCGGGCAGGGTTTAGCTCCTATAATTCACCCCTCCACTTT.

This clonotype was seen ten or more times. Written as DNA, the CDR3 is TGTGCCAGCAGGTCCAGGGGAAGATCCCAGCAGTACTTC. Protein sequence: CASRSRGRSQQYF. This chain uses TRBV6-2 or TRBV6-3 with TRBJ2-7; perhaps TRBD1 as D (6 bases). The germline V and J ends were trimmed by 6 bases and 8 bases, with 17 bases remaining between them. CDR1 MNHEY and CDR2 SVGEGT come from the germline V gene. The CDR3 is made up of 13 amino acids.

The table lists this clonotype with many counts. Here the CDR3 DNA reads TGTGCCAGAGGGGGTACTTCTACCTACAATGAGCAGTTCTTC. Protein sequence: CARGGTSTYNEQFF. V gene TRBV2 combines with J gene TRBJ2-1; weak D call: TRBD1 (6 bases). V was clipped by 9 bases and J by 2 bases, with 14 bases between them. The CDR3 is 14 amino acids. Germline V CDR1 and CDR2: SNHLY, FYNNEI.

The chain couples TRBV6-5 to TRBJ2-2; 7 positions agree with TRBD1. Looked up from germline, CDR1 is MNHEY and CDR2 is SVGAGI. This CDR3 is 14 amino acids long. The V gene end was trimmed by 2 bases and the J gene end by 4 bases; junction bases not matched to a gene: 1. CDR3 DNA sequence: TGTGCCAGCAGTTACGGACAGGCCACCGGGGAGCTGTTTTTT. It translates to CASSYGQATGELFF.

There are many counts of this clonotype. The chain carries TRBV4-2 and TRBJ1-1; 7 bases fit TRBD1. Trimming removed 2 bases from V and 8 bases from J; junction bases left unmatched: 11. The length of the CDR3 is 15 residues. From germline, CDR1 is LGHNA and CDR2 YNFKEQ. CDR3 amino acids: CASSQRSSTGTEAFF. CDR3 in DNA: TGTGCCAGCAGCCAACGCTCATCGACAGGGACAGAAGCTTTCTTT.

This clonotype has a count of ten or more. This chain links TRBV7-2 with TRBJ2-3; D is unclear. Trimming shortened V by 2 bases and J by 2 bases, and 11 bases separated the two germline ends. The CDR3 has 15 amino acids. CDR1 is SGHTA and CDR2 is FQGNSA in the germline V gene. The CDR3 sequence is CASSLTELPTDTQYF. The CDR3 coding sequence is TGTGCCAGCAGCTTAACTGAACTACCCACAGATACGCAGTATTTT.

The rearrangement links TRBV6-2 or TRBV6-3 to TRBJ2-7; D is unresolved. The length of the CDR3 is 12 residues. Trimming stripped 5 bases from V and 4 bases from J, with 9 bases between. CDR1 is MNHEY and CDR2 is SVGEGT in the germline V gene. CDR3: CASSTAVYEQYF. Here the CDR3 DNA reads TGTGCCAGCAGTACAGCAGTTTACGAGCAGTACTTC.

The gene calls are TRBV29-1 and TRBJ2-1; 10 bases fit TRBD2. Gene TRBJ2-7 matches the end of the DNA better, so the J call may be wrong. CDR3 length: 15 residues. Germline V gives CDR1 SQVTM, CDR2 ANQGSEA. CDR3 bases: TGCAGCGTTGAGACGAGCGGGGGGGGTTACAATGAGCAGTACTTC. This codes for CSVETSGGGYNEQYF.

V usage is TRBV6-2 or TRBV6-3 and J usage is TRBJ2-1; no firm D call. TRBJ2-7 explains the end of the DNA better; the J call may be wrong. Germline V gives CDR1 MNHEY, CDR2 SVGEGT. CDR3 length: 15 residues. CDR3 in amino acids: CASIYDGSSYNEQYV. In DNA, the CDR3 is TGTGCCAGCATTTACGACGGAAGCTCCTACAATGAGCAGTACGTC.

Of note for this clonotype: This may arise from a read error, as a much more abundant clone is one base away. The chain uses TRBV6-5 and TRBJ2-7; D not certain. The V end lost 11 bases, the J end lost 2 bases, and 19 bases lay between the germline ends. CDR1 and CDR2 from the germline V gene are MNHEY and SVGAGI. CDR3 length: 14 amino acids. CDR3 amino acids: CAGSPDRKAYEQYF. Written as DNA, the CDR3 is TGTGCCGGCTCCCCGGATAGAAAAGCCTACGAGCAGTACTTC.

A note on this clonotype: A read error is possible here, since a much larger clone lies one base away. This sequence joins TRBV5-1 and TRBJ2-7, with TRBD2 matching over 8 bases. CDR1 is SGHRS, CDR2 YFSETQ, per germline. CDR3 length: 15 amino acids. V lost 2 bases, J lost 10 bases, and 14 bases stayed unmatched. The CDR3 region is CASSFLGGAEEAQYF. CDR3 DNA sequence: TGCGCCAGCAGCTTTCTCGGGGGGGCCGAGGAGGCCCAGTACTTC.

V usage is TRBV6-1 and J usage is TRBJ2-2; D is uncertain. V shed 0 bases and J shed 5 bases, with 7 bases lying between them. The CDR3 has 14 residues. In germline, CDR1 is MNHNS, CDR2 SASEGT. The CDR3 is CASSEAPVTGELFF. For the CDR3, the DNA is TGTGCCAGCAGTGAAGCGCCAGTAACCGGGGAGCTGTTTTTT.

This clonotype was observed a handful of times. This chain connects TRBV11-2 to TRBJ2-2, with D tentatively TRBD2 (7 bases). The CDR3 consists of 16 residues. The ends were cut back, 1 base at V and 5 bases at J, with 14 bases in the middle. From germline, CDR1 is SGHAT and CDR2 FQNNGV. Here the CDR3 DNA reads TGTGCCAGCAGCTTAGGATCGGGGGGCTGGACCGGGGAGCTGTTTTTT. Translating gives CASSLGSGGWTGELFF.

This clonotype has at least ten counts. This rearrangement joins TRBV6-1 to TRBJ1-5, with 8 bases fitting TRBD1. In germline, CDR1 is MNHNS, CDR2 SASEGT. J lost 1 base, V lost 10 bases, and 21 bases had no gene match. This CDR3 is 19 amino acids long. This CDR3 is CAIHRDRWKGRGSNQPQHF. CDR3 in DNA: TGTGCCATCCACCGGGACAGGTGGAAGGGAAGGGGGAGCAATCAGCCCCAGCATTTT.

The chain employs TRBV20-1 and TRBJ1-4; D is perhaps TRBD1 (5 bases). V was pared by 5 bases and J by 8 bases, with 12 bases between. Germline CDR1 reads DFQATT; CDR2 reads SNEGSKA (reference sequence). This CDR3 contains 12 residues. The CDR3 reads CSAEGDGEKLFF. CDR3 bases: TGCAGTGCTGAAGGGGACGGCGAAAAACTGTTTTTT.

This clonotype was seen at least ten times. The chain has TRBV20-1 and TRBJ1-5; D remains unclear. The CDR3 is 14 residues long. Germline loops: CDR1 DFQATT, CDR2 SNEGSKA (reference sequence). With 5 bases removed from V and 0 bases from J, the gap between germline ends came to 11 bases. DNA of the CDR3: TGCAGTGCTTCTCGGGCCGTTAGCAATCAGCCCCAGCATTTT. As protein: CSASRAVSNQPQHF.

The table lists this clonotype with a few counts. This rearrangement joins TRBV11-2 to TRBJ2-2; 8 bases line up with TRBD1. Per the germline V gene, CDR1 is SGHAT and CDR2 is FQNNGV. The length of the CDR3 is 15 residues. With V trimmed by 1 base and J by 3 bases, 1 base remained unmatched. CDR3 DNA sequence: TGTGCCAGCAGCTTAGCAGGGGGCTACACCGGGGAGCTGTTTTTT. It yields the protein CASSLAGGYTGELFF.

Comment on this clonotype: A much larger clone lies one base from this, so it may be a read error. The rearrangement uses TRBV6-2 or TRBV6-3 and TRBJ1-5; D is undetermined. CDR1 and CDR2 from the germline V gene are MNHEY and SVGEGT. V was pared by 7 bases and J by 4 bases, with 11 bases between. This CDR3 has 13 residues. Written as DNA, the CDR3 is TGTGCCAGCAACCACGGATTAAATCAGCCCCAGCATTTT. Translated: CASNHGLNQPQHF.